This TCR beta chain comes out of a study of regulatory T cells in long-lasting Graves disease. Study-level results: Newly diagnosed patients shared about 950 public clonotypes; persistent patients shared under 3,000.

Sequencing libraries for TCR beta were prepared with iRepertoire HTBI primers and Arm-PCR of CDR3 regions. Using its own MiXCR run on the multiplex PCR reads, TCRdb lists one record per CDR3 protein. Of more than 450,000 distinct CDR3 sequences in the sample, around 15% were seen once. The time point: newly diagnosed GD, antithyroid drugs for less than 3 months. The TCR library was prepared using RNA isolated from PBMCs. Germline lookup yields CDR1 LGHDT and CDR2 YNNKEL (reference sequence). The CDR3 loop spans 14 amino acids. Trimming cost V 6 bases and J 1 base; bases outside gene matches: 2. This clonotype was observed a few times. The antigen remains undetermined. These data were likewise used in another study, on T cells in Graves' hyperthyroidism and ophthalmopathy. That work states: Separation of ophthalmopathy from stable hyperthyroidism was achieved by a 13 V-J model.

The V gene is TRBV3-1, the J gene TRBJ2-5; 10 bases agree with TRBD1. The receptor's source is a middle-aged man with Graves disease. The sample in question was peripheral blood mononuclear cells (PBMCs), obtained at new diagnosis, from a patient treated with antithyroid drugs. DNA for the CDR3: TGTGCCAGCAGAGGACAGGGGGTCCAAGAGACCCAGTACTTC. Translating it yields CASRGQGVQETQYF.